This TCR beta chain comes out of a study of shared clonotypes between healthy human individuals. Generated by immunoSEQ multiplex PCR, the TCRdb table keeps only in-frame clones and is missing some. The data show some 2.3 million clones, with approximately 93% seen just once and approximately 0.4% held by the top ten. Germline V gene lookup returns CDR1 MNHEY and CDR2 SMNVEV (reference sequence). The CDR3 is 14 amino acids. With 2 bases clipped from V and 4 bases from J, the junction kept 5 bases outside the gene matches. Material for sequencing was naive CD4+ T cells from PBMCs. Subset of the sample: CD45RA+ positively selected. The sequence was collected from a man between 18 and 29 years old in good health. Some clones in this sample may be carry-over from other donors' samples. V gene TRBV27 combines with J gene TRBJ2-7; 7 bases map to TRBD2. For the CDR3, the DNA is TGTGCCAGCAGTTTAGGGGTCGGGAGGTACGAGCAGTACTTC. This encodes CASSLGVGRYEQYF.